This TCR beta chain stems from a study of blood T cell repertoires in COVID-19. The CDR3 length is 15 residues. The V end lost 3 bases, the J end lost 4 bases, and 14 bases lay between the germline ends. Per germline, CDR1 LNHDA and CDR2 SQIVND (reference sequence). Repertoires were generated with immunoSEQ multiplex PCR, while TCRdb's copy carries only in-frame clones and drops some. The data contain 190,000 or so clones, roughly 88% of them seen just once; the ten biggest clones take up roughly 3.7%. The rearrangement uses TRBV19 and TRBJ2-3; perhaps TRBD1 as D (6 bases). The TCR originated in a woman aged 25 to 39 with acute or convalescent COVID-19. The source material was peripheral blood. The CDR3 DNA reads as TGTGCCAGTAGTATCGGGACACCGAGCGCAGATACGCAGTATTTT. Its protein product is CASSIGTPSADTQYF.